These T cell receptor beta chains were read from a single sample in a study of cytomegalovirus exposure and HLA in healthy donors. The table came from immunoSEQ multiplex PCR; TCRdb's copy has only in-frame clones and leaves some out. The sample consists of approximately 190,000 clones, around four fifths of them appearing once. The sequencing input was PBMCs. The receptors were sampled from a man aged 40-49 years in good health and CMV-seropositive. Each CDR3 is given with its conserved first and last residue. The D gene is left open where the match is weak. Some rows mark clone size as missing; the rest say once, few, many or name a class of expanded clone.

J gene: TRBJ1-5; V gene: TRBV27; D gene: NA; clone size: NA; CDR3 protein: CASSLWGSDQPQHF; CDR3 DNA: TGTGCCAGCAGTTTATGGGGTAGCGATCAGCCCCAGCATTTT
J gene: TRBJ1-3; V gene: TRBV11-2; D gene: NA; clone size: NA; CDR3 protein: CASSLGSSGNTIYF; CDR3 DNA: TGTGCCAGCAGCTTAGGGAGCTCTGGAAACACCATATATTTT
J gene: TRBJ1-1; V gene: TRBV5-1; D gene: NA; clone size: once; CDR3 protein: CASSFDTLNTEAFF; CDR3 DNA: TGCGCCAGCAGCTTCGACACCCTGAACACTGAAGCTTTCTTT
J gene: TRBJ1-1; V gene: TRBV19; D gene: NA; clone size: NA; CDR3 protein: CASNKLRDTLNTEAFF; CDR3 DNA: TGTGCCAGTAACAAACTTAGGGACACCTTGAACACTGAAGCTTTCTTT
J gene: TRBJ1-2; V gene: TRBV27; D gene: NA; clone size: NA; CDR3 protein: CASSFLSGHNYGYTF; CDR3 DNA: TGTGCCAGCAGTTTCCTTTCGGGACATAACTATGGCTACACCTTC
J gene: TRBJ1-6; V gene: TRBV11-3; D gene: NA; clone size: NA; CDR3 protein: CASSPDSNSPLHF; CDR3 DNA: TGTGCCAGCAGCCCGGACAGTAATTCACCCCTCCACTTT
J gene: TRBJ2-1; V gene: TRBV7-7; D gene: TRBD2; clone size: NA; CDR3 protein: CASSPRTSGSHNEQFF; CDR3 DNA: TGTGCCAGCAGCCCCCGGACTAGCGGGAGCCACAATGAGCAGTTCTTC
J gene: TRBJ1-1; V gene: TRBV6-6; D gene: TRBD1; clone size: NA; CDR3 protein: CASSYATGEAFF; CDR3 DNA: TGTGCCAGCAGTTACGCGACAGGGGAAGCTTTCTTT
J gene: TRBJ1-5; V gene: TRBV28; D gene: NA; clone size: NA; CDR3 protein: CASSPPGFNQPQHF; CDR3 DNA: TGTGCCAGCAGTCCCCCCGGGTTCAATCAGCCCCAGCATTTT
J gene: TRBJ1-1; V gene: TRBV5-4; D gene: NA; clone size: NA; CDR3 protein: CASSLARMNTEAFF; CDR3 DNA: TGTGCCAGCAGCTTGGCCAGGATGAACACTGAAGCTTTCTTT
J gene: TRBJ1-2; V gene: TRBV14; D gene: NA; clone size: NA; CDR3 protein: CASSPGIGYGYTF; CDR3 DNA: TGTGCCAGCAGCCCAGGGATCGGCTATGGCTACACCTTC
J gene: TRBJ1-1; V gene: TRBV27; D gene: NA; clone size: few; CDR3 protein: CASRARTATTEAFF; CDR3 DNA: TGTGCCAGCAGAGCCAGGACAGCGACCACTGAAGCTTTCTTT
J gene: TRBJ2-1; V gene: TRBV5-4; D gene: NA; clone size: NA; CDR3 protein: CASSQEGGASSYNEQFF; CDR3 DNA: TGTGCCAGCAGCCAGGAGGGGGGGGCCAGCTCCTACAATGAGCAGTTCTTC
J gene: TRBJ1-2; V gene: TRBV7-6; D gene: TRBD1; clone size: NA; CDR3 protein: CASSPSRTGPYGYTF; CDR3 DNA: TGTGCCAGCAGCCCCTCACGGACAGGACCGTATGGCTACACCTTC
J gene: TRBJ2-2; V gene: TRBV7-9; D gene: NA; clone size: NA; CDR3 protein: CASSPIASRELFF; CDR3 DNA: TGTGCCAGCAGCCCGATAGCCTCCCGGGAGCTGTTTTTT
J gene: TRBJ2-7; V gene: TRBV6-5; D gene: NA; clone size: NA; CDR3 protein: CASSGGDINEQYF; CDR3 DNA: TGTGCCAGCAGTGGGGGGGACATTAACGAGCAGTACTTC
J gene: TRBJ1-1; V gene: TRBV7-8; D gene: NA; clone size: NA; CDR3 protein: CASSLYGNTEAFF; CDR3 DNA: TGTGCCAGCAGCTTATACGGGAACACTGAAGCTTTCTTT
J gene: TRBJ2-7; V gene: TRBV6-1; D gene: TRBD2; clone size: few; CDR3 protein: CASSGGGSDYF; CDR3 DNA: TGTGCCAGCAGTGGAGGCGGGAGCGATTACTTC
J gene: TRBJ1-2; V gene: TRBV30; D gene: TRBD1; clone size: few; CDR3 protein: CAWTQGQGYGYTF; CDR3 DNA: TGTGCCTGGACACAGGGACAGGGCTATGGCTACACCTTC
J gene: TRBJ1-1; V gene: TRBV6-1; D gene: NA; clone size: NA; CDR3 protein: CASSWTTNTEAFF; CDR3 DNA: TGTGCCAGCAGTTGGACAACGAACACTGAAGCTTTCTTT
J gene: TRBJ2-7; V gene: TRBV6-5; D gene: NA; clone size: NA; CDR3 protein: CASSRSGTRYEQYF; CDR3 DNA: TGTGCCAGCAGTCGATCCGGGACAAGATACGAGCAGTACTTC
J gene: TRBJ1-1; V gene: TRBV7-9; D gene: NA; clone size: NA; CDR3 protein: CASSLVKGVTEAFF; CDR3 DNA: TGTGCCAGCAGCTTAGTGAAGGGAGTGACTGAAGCTTTCTTT
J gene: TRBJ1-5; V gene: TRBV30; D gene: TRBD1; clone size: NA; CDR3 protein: CAWSVQGQGNQPQHF; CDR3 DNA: TGTGCCTGGAGCGTACAGGGACAGGGTAATCAGCCCCAGCATTTT
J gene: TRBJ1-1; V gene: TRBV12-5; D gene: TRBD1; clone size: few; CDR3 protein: CASGQGASNTEAFF; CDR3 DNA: TGTGCTAGTGGTCAGGGGGCTAGCAACACTGAAGCTTTCTTT
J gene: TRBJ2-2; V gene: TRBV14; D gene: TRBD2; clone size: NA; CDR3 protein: CASSQAGGPTGELFF; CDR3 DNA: TGTGCCAGCAGCCAAGCGGGAGGGCCCACCGGGGAGCTGTTTTTT
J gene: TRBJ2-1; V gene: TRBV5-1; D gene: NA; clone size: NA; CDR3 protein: CASSLSPAYNEQFF; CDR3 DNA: TGCGCCAGCAGCCTATCCCCGGCCTACAATGAGCAGTTCTTC